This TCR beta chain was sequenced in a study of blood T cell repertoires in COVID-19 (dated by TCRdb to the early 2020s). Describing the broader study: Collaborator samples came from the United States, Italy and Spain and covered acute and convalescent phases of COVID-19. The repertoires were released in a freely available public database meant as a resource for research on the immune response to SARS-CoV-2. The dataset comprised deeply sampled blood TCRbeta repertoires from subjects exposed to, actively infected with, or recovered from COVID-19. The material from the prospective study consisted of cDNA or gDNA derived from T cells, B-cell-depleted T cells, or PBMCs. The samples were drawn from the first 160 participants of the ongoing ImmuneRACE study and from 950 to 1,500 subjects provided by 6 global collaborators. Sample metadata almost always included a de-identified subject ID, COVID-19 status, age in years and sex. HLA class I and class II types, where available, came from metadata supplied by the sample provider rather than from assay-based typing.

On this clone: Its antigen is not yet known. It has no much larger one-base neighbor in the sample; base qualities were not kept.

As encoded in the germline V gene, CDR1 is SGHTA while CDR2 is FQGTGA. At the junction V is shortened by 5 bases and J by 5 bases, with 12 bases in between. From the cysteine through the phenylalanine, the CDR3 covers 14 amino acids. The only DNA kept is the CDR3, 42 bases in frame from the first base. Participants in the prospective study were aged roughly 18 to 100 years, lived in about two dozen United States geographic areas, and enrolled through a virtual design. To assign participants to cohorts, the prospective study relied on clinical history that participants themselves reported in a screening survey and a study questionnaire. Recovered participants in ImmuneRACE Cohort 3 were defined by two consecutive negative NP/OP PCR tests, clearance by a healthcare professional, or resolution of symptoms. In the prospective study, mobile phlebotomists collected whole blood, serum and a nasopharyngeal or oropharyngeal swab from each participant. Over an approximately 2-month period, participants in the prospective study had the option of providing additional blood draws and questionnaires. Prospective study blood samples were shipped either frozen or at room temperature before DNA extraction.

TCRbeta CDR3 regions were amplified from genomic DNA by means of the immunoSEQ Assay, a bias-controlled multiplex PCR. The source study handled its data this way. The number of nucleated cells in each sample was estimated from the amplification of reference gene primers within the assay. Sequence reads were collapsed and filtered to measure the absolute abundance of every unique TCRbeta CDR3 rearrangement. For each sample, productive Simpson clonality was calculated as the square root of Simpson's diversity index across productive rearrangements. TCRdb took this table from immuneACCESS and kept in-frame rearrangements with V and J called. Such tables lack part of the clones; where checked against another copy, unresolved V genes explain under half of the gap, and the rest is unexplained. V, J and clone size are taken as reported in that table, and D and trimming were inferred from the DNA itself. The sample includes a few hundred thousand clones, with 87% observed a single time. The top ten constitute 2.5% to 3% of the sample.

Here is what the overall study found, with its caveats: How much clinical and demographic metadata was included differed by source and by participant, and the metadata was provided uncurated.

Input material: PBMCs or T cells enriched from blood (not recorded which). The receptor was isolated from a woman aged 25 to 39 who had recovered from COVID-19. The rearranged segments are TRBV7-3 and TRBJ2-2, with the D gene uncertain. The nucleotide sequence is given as TGTGCCAGCAGCCCCGAGGTTGTGACCGGGGAGCTGTTTTTT. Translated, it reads CASSPEVVTGELFF.